This T cell receptor beta chain was sequenced in a study of T cell clonality in common variable immunodeficiency. The assay was immunoSEQ multiplex PCR, and TCRdb's table has in-frame clones only and misses some. The sample gives under 45,000 clones, none seen only once, and the top ten clones hold approximately 3.5%. This clone was found a few times. The sequenced fragment ends 3 residues before the CDR3 boundary, so the rest is inferred from the germline J gene. The germline gives CDR1 LNHDA, CDR2 SQIVND (reference sequence). J gave up 4 bases and V 3 bases, and 3 bases lay outside the gene matches. The CDR3 has 14 residues.

The chain employs TRBV19 and TRBJ2-1, with 7 bases matching TRBD1. Specimen: peripheral blood mononuclear cells. This receptor was identified in a person aged 18 to 75 in good health. The CDR3: CASSMGQLYNEQFF. The sequenced CDR3 bases are TGTGCCAGTAGTATGGGACAGCTTTACAATGAG.